This is a list of T cell receptor beta chains from one sample in a study of blood T cells in healthy people across ages. TCRdb reprocessed the 5' RACE reads via MiXCR and lists one record per CDR3 protein. The table shows about 500,000 distinct CDR3 sequences, with more than 20% occurring only once. This sample also appeared in a second study, on T cells of mothers and their children.

Sequencing was done on a sample of blood. These receptors were collected from a boy younger than 18 in good health. CDR3s include the opening cysteine and the closing phenylalanine or tryptophan. A D gene is named only where the DNA matches it firmly. Some rows have no size entry. The others give once, few or many, or a class for an expanded clone.

J gene	clone size	D gene	V gene	CDR3 protein	CDR3 DNA
TRBJ2-6	few	-	TRBV24-1	CATSDWGHSGANVLTF	TGTGCCACCAGTGATTGGGGGCACTCTGGGGCCAACGTCCTGACTTTC
TRBJ2-5	few	TRBD1	TRBV28	CASSFIRGRKTQYF	TGTGCCAGCAGTTTTATTAGGGGGCGGAAGACCCAGTACTTC
TRBJ2-1	-	TRBD1	TRBV9	CASSVEDRGLSDEQFF	TGTGCCAGCAGCGTAGAAGACAGGGGGCTCTCGGATGAGCAGTTCTTC
TRBJ1-4	few	-	TRBV28	CASTPGGWNEKLFF	TGTGCCAGCACCCCGGGAGGCTGGAATGAAAAACTGTTTTTT
TRBJ2-5	few	TRBD1	TRBV5-1	CASSIGTGDQETQYF	TGCGCCAGCAGCATAGGGACAGGCGACCAAGAGACCCAGTACTTC
TRBJ2-5	few	TRBD1	TRBV5-1	CASKGAGETQYF	TGCGCCAGCAAGGGGGCCGGTGAGACCCAGTACTTC
TRBJ2-4	few	-	TRBV20-1	CSALPRQRFYLQYF	TGCAGTGCACTGCCGAGACAGAGGTTCTACCTTCAGTACTTC
TRBJ1-3	few	-	TRBV5-5	CASSLVGLPLFGNTIYF	TGTGCCAGCAGCTTGGTGGGACTGCCACTCTTTGGAAACACCATATATTTT
TRBJ2-3	-	TRBD1	TRBV7-3	CASSAQTGVGDTQYF	TGTGCCAGCAGCGCCCAAACAGGGGTAGGAGATACGCAGTATTTT
TRBJ2-7	many	TRBD2	TRBV5-5	CASSRSGGLGSEQYF	TGTGCCAGCAGCAGAAGCGGGGGCCTAGGCTCCGAGCAGTACTTC
TRBJ2-2	-	-	TRBV21-1	CASSKARHRGTNTGELFF	TGTGCCAGCAGCAAAGCGCGGCACAGGGGGACGAACACCGGGGAGCTGTTTTTT
TRBJ2-1	-	-	TRBV20-1	CSADRDSRFF	TGCAGTGCAGACCGGGACTCCCGGTTCTTC
TRBJ1-2	few	TRBD1	TRBV4-1	CASSAGQVWGYTF	TGCGCCAGCAGCGCTGGACAGGTTTGGGGCTACACCTTC
TRBJ2-5	few	TRBD2	TRBV20-1	CSARLAGAETQYF	TGCAGTGCTAGACTAGCGGGGGCAGAGACCCAGTACTTC
TRBJ2-7	-	-	TRBV7-2	CASAVGAHEQYF	TGTGCCAGCGCCGTAGGAGCCCACGAGCAGTACTTC
TRBJ1-6	-	TRBD1	TRBV7-2	CASSLEAGGVNSPLHF	TGTGCCAGCAGCTTAGAAGCAGGGGGAGTTAATTCACCCCTCCACTTT
TRBJ2-3	-	TRBD2	TRBV27	CASSLWGSWSLAGGPDTQYF	TGTGCCAGCAGTTTATGGGGTAGTTGGTCCCTAGCGGGAGGGCCAGATACGCAGTATTTT
TRBJ1-2	few	-	TRBV6-2/TRBV6-3	CASSLRENYGYTF	TGTGCCAGCAGTCTCAGGGAAAACTATGGCTACACCTTC
TRBJ2-2	-	-	TRBV7-9	CASRSAGELFF	TGTGCCAGCAGATCGGCCGGGGAGCTGTTTTTT
TRBJ2-7	few	-	TRBV6-2/TRBV6-3	CASSYRDADYEQYF	TGTGCCAGCAGTTATCGGGACGCAGACTACGAGCAGTACTTC
TRBJ2-5	-	TRBD2	TRBV20-1	CSAREWTSGANGETQYF	TGCAGTGCTAGAGAGTGGACTAGCGGGGCAAACGGGGAGACCCAGTACTTC
TRBJ1-5	many	-	TRBV29-1	CSVRDNFNQPQHF	TGCAGCGTGAGGGACAATTTCAATCAGCCCCAGCATTTT
TRBJ2-7	-	-	TRBV7-2	CASSLVERWPLEQYF	TGTGCCAGCAGCTTAGTGGAGCGGTGGCCTCTCGAGCAGTACTTC
TRBJ2-7	-	-	TRBV7-9	CASSLGQGRRTYEQYF	TGTGCCAGCAGCTTAGGGCAGGGGAGGAGGACCTACGAGCAGTACTTC
TRBJ2-1	-	-	TRBV7-2	CASSLGLGNNEQFF	TGTGCCAGCAGCTTGGGACTGGGGAACAATGAGCAGTTCTTC
TRBJ2-1	few	TRBD1	TRBV29-1	CSAPSGDREYNEQFF	TGCAGCGCACCTTCGGGGGACAGGGAATACAATGAGCAGTTCTTC
TRBJ2-5	few	-	TRBV29-1	CSVEDSNETQYF	TGCAGCGTCGAAGACAGCAACGAGACCCAGTACTTC
TRBJ2-7	few	-	TRBV12-3/TRBV12-4	CASSKYRVGSEQYF	TGTGCCAGCAGTAAGTACAGGGTTGGAAGCGAGCAGTACTTC
TRBJ2-7	-	-	TRBV10-3	CATSEVDTGEQYF	TGTGCCACCAGTGAGGTTGACACGGGGGAGCAGTACTTC